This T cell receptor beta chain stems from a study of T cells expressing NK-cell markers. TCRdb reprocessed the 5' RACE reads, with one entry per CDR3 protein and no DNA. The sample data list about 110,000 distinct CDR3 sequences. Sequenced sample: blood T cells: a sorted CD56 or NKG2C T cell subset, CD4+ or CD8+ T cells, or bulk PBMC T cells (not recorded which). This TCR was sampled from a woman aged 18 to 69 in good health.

CDR3 amino acids: CASSQVLGAFNEQFF. The chain uses TRBV4-3 and TRBJ2-1. Germline lookup yields CDR1 LGHNA and CDR2 YSLEER. The CDR3 consists of 15 residues.